This TCR beta chain appears in the sequencing data of a study of blood T cell repertoires in COVID-19. For the study at large: T cells, B-cell-depleted T cells, or PBMCs supplied cDNA or gDNA.

Assay: immunoSEQ multiplex PCR; the TCRdb copy retains only in-frame clones and omits some. The table has 94,000 or so clones, about 90% seen once. J lost 4 bases, V lost 1 base, and 7 bases had no gene match. The CDR3 has 16 amino acids. Germline V gene lookup returns CDR1 LGHNA and CDR2 YNFKEQ. V gene TRBV4-2 combines with J gene TRBJ1-2, with 9 bases that match TRBD1. Sequenced material: peripheral blood. The receptor's source is a woman between 70 and 85 years old with acute or convalescent COVID-19. In DNA form, the CDR3 reads TGTGCCAGCAGCCAAGCGTACAGGGGGCGCTCCTATGGCTACACCTTC. Protein: CASSQAYRGRSYGYTF.